This paragraph covers one TCR beta chain sequence. The antigen is undetermined. CD4+ T cells that had been cultured provided DNA sequenced with the Oncomine TCR Beta short-read assay. Using the QIAamp micro DNA kit, genomic DNA was extracted from the CD4+ T cells that had been cultured. TCRdb itself ran the PCR reads through MiXCR, one entry per CDR3 protein. Of 15,000 or so distinct CDR3 sequences in the sample, 45% are singletons; the top ten hold 20% to 25%. This sample is part of a study of vaccination and CD4 T cells after COVID-19. Study overall: Each of the control cultures got a CEFX pool, an HIV-1 Nef pool, or no peptide.

Described treatment: roughly ten-day PBMC culture with coronavirus spike peptide pools or control peptides (ViraFEST assay). PBMCs, plated at about 2.2 million per well, were grown in the presence of 9.5 to 10 IU/ml IL-2 and about 10 ug/ml peptide pools. Germline lookup yields CDR1 LNHNV and CDR2 YYDKDF (reference sequence). CDR3 length: 20 amino acids. Trimming cost V 0 bases and J 2 bases; bases outside gene matches: 15. This receptor was obtained from a human donor who received a COVID-19 vaccine. Sequencing used CD4+ T cells from blood, cultured in vitro, obtained before SARS-CoV-2 vaccination. This chain uses TRBV15 with TRBJ1-2; 10 bases map to TRBD1. Here the CDR3 DNA reads TGTGCCACCAGCAGAGATGAATTGGAGGCGCAGGACAGGGGGAACTATGGCTACACCTTC. Its translation is CATSRDELEAQDRGNYGYTF.